The clone carrying this T cell receptor (beta chain) was picked up a small number of times. The antigen is unknown. The data derive from a study of beta chain features in type 1 diabetes. The CDR3 covers 15 residues. Germline V CDR1 and CDR2: SGHVS, FNYEAQ. V gave up 5 bases and J gave up 2 bases; unmatched junction bases: 8. Findings of the study overall: At VDJ recombination sites, type 1 diabetes patients had fewer insertions and more deleted nucleotides.

Expressed TCRB transcripts were sequenced, since all the RNA that had been isolated was reverse transcribed. The assay was immunoSEQ multiplex PCR, and TCRdb's table has in-frame clones only and misses some. The repertoire has about 620,000 clones, roughly 16% of them found once; the top ten carry about 0.097%. The TCR sequence derives from a man between 18 and 35 years old in good health. The V and J genes are TRBV7-6 and TRBJ1-2, with 7 bases lining up with TRBD1. The sample comprised naive CD4+ T cells from blood. The CDR3 sequence: CASSPQDRPNYGYTF. As DNA, the CDR3 is TGTGCCAGCAGCCCTCAGGACAGGCCCAACTATGGCTACACCTTC.